The 14 T cell receptor beta chains in this list originate from one sample, sequenced in a study of patients and donors after allogeneic stem cell transplantation. TCRdb re-called the RT-PCR reads with MiXCR, one entry per CDR3 protein. The sample has 57,000 or so distinct CDR3 sequences, roughly 15% seen once; the top ten hold over 25%. The sample taken for sequencing was blood, either unsorted or a sorted T cell fraction (not recorded which). The receptors derive from a human donor who was either an allogeneic HSCT recipient or a stem cell or donor lymphocyte infusion donor (not recorded which). It is not recorded whose cells these are; they may come from a transplant donor.

The chain carries TRBV7-9 and TRBJ2-7; 14 bases line up with TRBD2. With V trimmed by 6 bases and J by 4 bases, 2 bases remained unmatched. Per germline, CDR1 SEHNR and CDR2 FQNEAQ (reference sequence). The length of the CDR3 is 14 residues. The CDR3 here is CASRGLAGAYEQYF. CDR3 nucleotides: TGTGCCAGCAGGGGACTAGCGGGAGCTTACGAGCAGTACTTC.

V gene TRBV5-1 combines with J gene TRBJ2-5, with D possibly being TRBD1 or TRBD2 (5 bases each). V was clipped by 5 bases and J by 5 bases, with 16 bases between them. Germline V gene data show CDR1 as SGHRS and CDR2 as YFSETQ. The CDR3 is 14 amino acids. This CDR3 is CASSMAGREETQYF. For the CDR3, the DNA is TGCGCCAGCAGTATGGCAGGGAGAGAGGAGACCCAGTACTTC.

The V gene is TRBV7-7, the J gene TRBJ2-1; 11 bases are a match to TRBD2. The CDR3 contains 16 residues. Germline assignment: CDR1 SSHAT and CDR2 FNYEAQ (reference sequence). CDR3 sequence reads: CASALSGLAEPNEQFF. For the CDR3, the DNA is TGTGCTAGCGCCTTATCGGGACTAGCGGAGCCCAATGAGCAGTTCTTC. Full variable domain (rest looked up from reference TRBV7-7 and TRBJ2-1): GAGVSQSPRYKVTKRGQDVTLRCDPISSHATLYWYQQALGQGPEFLTYFNYEAQPDKSGLPSDRFSAERPEGSISTLTIQRTEQRDSAMYRCASALSGLAEPNEQFFGPGTRLTVL.

The chain carries TRBV12-3 or TRBV12-4 and TRBJ2-4, with 7 bases matching TRBD1. Germline trimming cut 7 bases from V and 5 bases from J; bases unmatched to any gene: 14. The CDR3 is made up of 16 amino acids. The CDR3 sequence: CASTDSRQGRENIQYF. The CDR3 DNA sequence: TGTGCCAGCACCGATTCCAGACAGGGAAGGGAAAACATTCAGTACTTC.

This clonotype was seen at least ten times. This chain connects TRBV15 to TRBJ1-1; the D gene is possibly TRBD1 (6 bases). There are 13 residues in the CDR3. Germline CDR1 reads LNHNV; CDR2 reads YYDKDF (reference sequence). The germline V and J ends were trimmed by 8 bases and 1 base, with 11 bases remaining between them. CDR3 residues: CATRVDRNTEAFF. CDR3 DNA sequence: TGTGCCACCCGAGTGGACAGGAACACTGAAGCTTTCTTT. The full variable domain, rest sourced from reference TRBV15 and TRBJ1-1, is DAMVIQNPRYQVTQFGKPVTLSCSQTLNHNVMYWYQQKSSQAPKLLFHYYDKDFNNEADTPDNFQSRRPNTSFCFLDIRSPGLGDTAMYLCATRVDRNTEAFFGQGTRLTVV.

V is TRBV5-1 and J is TRBJ2-7, with D possibly being TRBD2 (5 bases). V dropped 4 bases and J dropped 2 bases, with 16 bases sitting between them. The germline CDR1 and CDR2 sequences are SGHRS and YFSETQ. CDR3 length: 15 residues. The CDR3 region has the DNA TGCGCCAGCAGCCTCGTCACCGTGACTACCTACGAGCAGTACTTC. Encoded protein: CASSLVTVTTYEQYF.

This clonotype was picked up a small number of times. The V gene is TRBV5-1, the J gene TRBJ2-7, with 7 bases that match TRBD1. Germline CDR1 and CDR2: SGHRS and YFSETQ. This CDR3 has 15 residues. Trimming at V came to 7 bases and at J to 3 bases, leaving 13 bases not matched to a gene. The CDR3 coding sequence is TGCGCCAGCGGACGCGGACAGGTTAACATCTACGAGCAGTACTTC. It codes for CASGRGQVNIYEQYF.

V is TRBV9 and J is TRBJ2-1; TRBD2 matches 8 bases. Looked up from germline, CDR1 is SGDLS and CDR2 is YYNGEE. The V segment lost 5 bases and the J segment 3 bases; nucleotides outside the gene matches: 4. This CDR3 has 14 residues. The CDR3 DNA reads TGTGCCAGCAGGGGAGCGGGGGACTACAATGAGCAGTTCTTC. Residues: CASRGAGDYNEQFF.

This clonotype was found a few times. The chain combines TRBV7-8 with TRBJ1-6; 8 bases align to TRBD1. The germline V gene has CDR1 SGHVS and CDR2 FQNEAQ. This CDR3 contains 14 residues. J was trimmed by 9 bases and V by 5 bases; bases with no gene match: 6. For the CDR3, the DNA is TGTGCCAGCAGCCCCGACAGGGGTAGTTCACCCCTCCACTTT. Residues: CASSPDRGSSPLHF.

In its sample, this clonotype was seen a few times. The V gene is TRBV5-1, the J gene TRBJ2-1; D is possibly TRBD2 (6 bases). This CDR3 comprises 15 residues. Germline assignment: CDR1 SGHRS and CDR2 YFSETQ. V was pared by 0 bases and J by 5 bases, with 12 bases between. CDR3 DNA: TGCGCCAGCAGCTTGGACCTAGCGCACAACAATGAGCAGTTCTTC. Translating gives CASSLDLAHNNEQFF.

V and J are TRBV6-5 and TRBJ2-1, with 14 bases fitting TRBD2. With V trimmed by 5 bases and J by 0 bases, 9 bases remained unmatched. Per germline, CDR1 MNHEY and CDR2 SVGAGI. CDR3 length: 19 amino acids. CDR3 DNA: TGTGCCAGCAGTCCCCAGACTAGCGGGAGGGGAAGCTCCTACAATGAGCAGTTCTTC. It specifies CASSPQTSGRGSSYNEQFF.

V is TRBV25-1 and J is TRBJ2-6, with a weak D call TRBD1 (6 bases). The CDR3 runs 16 residues. Germline loops: CDR1 MGHDK, CDR2 SYGVNS. V was shortened by 3 bases and J by 0 bases, with 9 bases between the two germline ends. In DNA, the CDR3 is TGTGCCAGCAGTGACAGGGACATCTCTGGGGCCAACGTCCTGACTTTC. Residues: CASSDRDISGANVLTF.

The chain uses TRBV10-3 and TRBJ2-7; 7 bases fit TRBD2. J lost 6 bases, V lost 0 bases, and 2 bases had no gene match. The CDR3 length is 13 residues. The germline CDR1 and CDR2 sequences are ENHRY and SYGVKD. The CDR3 DNA follows: TGTGCCATCAGTGAGTCAGCGGGGTCCGAGCAGTACTTC. Its protein is CAISESAGSEQYF.

The genes are TRBV10-3 and TRBJ2-5; 8 bases map to TRBD2. Germline V CDR1 and CDR2: ENHRY, SYGVKD. Trimming took 0 bases from V and 0 from J; bases not matched to a gene: 6. This CDR3 region has 17 residues. CDR3 DNA: TGTGCCATCAGTGAGTCGTTACTAGCGGAGTACCAAGAGACCCAGTACTTC. This translates into CAISESLLAEYQETQYF.